A selection of T cell receptor beta chains follows, all from one sample in a study of blood T cell repertoires in COVID-19. Produced via immunoSEQ multiplex PCR; TCRdb's table is partial and in-frame only. The repertoire consists of 240,000 or so clones, with approximately 84% occurring once and the leading ten covering 3.3%. Specimen: PBMCs or T cells enriched from blood (not recorded which). These receptors were taken from a woman in her forties with acute COVID-19. CDR3s include the opening cysteine and the closing phenylalanine or tryptophan. D genes are given only for firm matches. Size is stated for part of the rows, as once, few or many counts, or as a class when the clone is expanded.

clone_size: .; v_call: TRBV3-1/TRBV3-2; j_call: TRBJ2-5; d_call: .; cdr3_length: 11; cdr3_aa: CASRIQETQYF; cdr3_nt: TGTGCCAGCAGAATACAAGAGACCCAGTACTTC
clone_size: .; v_call: TRBV7-9; j_call: TRBJ2-1; d_call: .; cdr3_length: 17; cdr3_aa: CASSSNAGQLIYNEQFF; cdr3_nt: TGTGCCAGCAGCTCCAACGCGGGACAGTTGATCTACAATGAGCAGTTCTTC
clone_size: .; v_call: TRBV7-4; j_call: TRBJ2-7; d_call: TRBD2; cdr3_length: 17; cdr3_aa: CASSQCLAGCSSYEQYF; cdr3_nt: TGTGCCAGCAGCCAGTGTCTAGCGGGTTGTTCGTCCTACGAGCAGTACTTC
clone_size: .; v_call: TRBV4-1; j_call: TRBJ1-2; d_call: TRBD1; cdr3_length: 15; cdr3_aa: CASSQGEGAGYGYTF; cdr3_nt: TGCGCCAGCAGCCAAGGTGAGGGGGCTGGATATGGCTACACCTTC
clone_size: once; v_call: TRBV27; j_call: TRBJ2-3; d_call: TRBD2; cdr3_length: 16; cdr3_aa: CASSYTGTSRTDTQYF; cdr3_nt: TGTGCCAGCAGTTACACCGGGACTAGCCGCACAGATACGCAGTATTTT
clone_size: .; v_call: TRBV5-1; j_call: TRBJ1-6; d_call: .; cdr3_length: 16; cdr3_aa: CASSLVGHMGDSPLHF; cdr3_nt: TGCGCCAGCAGCTTGGTAGGACACATGGGTGATTCACCCCTCCACTTT
clone_size: .; v_call: TRBV7-3; j_call: TRBJ1-2; d_call: .; cdr3_length: 14; cdr3_aa: CASSLIGQGSGYTF; cdr3_nt: TGTGCCAGCAGCTTAATCGGGCAGGGGTCTGGCTACACCTTC
clone_size: .; v_call: TRBV11-3; j_call: TRBJ2-1; d_call: .; cdr3_length: 13; cdr3_aa: CASSLTPVREQFF; cdr3_nt: TGTGCCAGCAGCTTAACTCCTGTGCGGGAGCAGTTCTTC
clone_size: .; v_call: TRBV6-6; j_call: TRBJ2-7; d_call: TRBD2; cdr3_length: 13; cdr3_aa: CASRTGLAGEQYF; cdr3_nt: TGTGCCAGCAGGACAGGACTAGCGGGTGAGCAGTACTTC
clone_size: .; v_call: TRBV11-2; j_call: TRBJ2-7; d_call: .; cdr3_length: 15; cdr3_aa: CASSLQGSPEGEQYF; cdr3_nt: TGTGCCAGCAGCCTCCAGGGGTCCCCGGAAGGGGAGCAGTACTTC
clone_size: .; v_call: TRBV11-2; j_call: TRBJ2-1; d_call: .; cdr3_length: 15; cdr3_aa: CASSLEAGYYNEQFF; cdr3_nt: TGTGCCAGCAGCTTAGAAGCGGGCTACTACAATGAGCAGTTCTTC
clone_size: .; v_call: TRBV7-9; j_call: TRBJ1-6; d_call: TRBD1; cdr3_length: 14; cdr3_aa: CASSPGTVDSPLHF; cdr3_nt: TGTGCCAGCAGCCCTGGGACAGTCGATTCACCCCTCCACTTT
clone_size: .; v_call: TRBV6-1; j_call: TRBJ2-7; d_call: TRBD2; cdr3_length: 15; cdr3_aa: CASSDGAVGLAQQYF; cdr3_nt: TGTGCCAGCAGTGATGGAGCCGTAGGACTAGCGCAGCAGTACTTC
clone_size: .; v_call: TRBV7-9; j_call: TRBJ2-1; d_call: .; cdr3_length: 18; cdr3_aa: CASSLGGADFFFYNEQFF; cdr3_nt: TGTGCCAGCAGCTTAGGTGGCGCGGATTTTTTTTTCTACAATGAGCAGTTCTTC
clone_size: few; v_call: TRBV5-5; j_call: TRBJ2-7; d_call: TRBD2; cdr3_length: 15; cdr3_aa: CASSFSGLARYEQYF; cdr3_nt: TGTGCCAGCAGCTTTTCGGGACTAGCGCGCTACGAGCAGTACTTC
clone_size: .; v_call: TRBV9; j_call: TRBJ2-2; d_call: TRBD2; cdr3_length: 15; cdr3_aa: CASSVALAGTGELFF; cdr3_nt: TGTGCCAGCAGCGTAGCTTTAGCGGGCACCGGGGAGCTGTTTTTT